This entry lists 29 T cell receptor beta chains sequenced from one sample in a study of T cells after yellow fever vaccination (dated by TCRdb to about 2019). This sample's treatment or condition label indicates: live attenuated yellow fever vaccine strain. Libraries were constructed by 5' RACE. Sequencing used an Illumina HiSeq 2500. TCRdb trimmed public reads at Q25 via fastp, called clones via MiXCR and kept in-frame beta chains. Each record represents a unique CDR3 protein, reported with the most common genes and DNA among its rows. The sample data list more than 25,000 distinct CDR3 sequences, and under 5.5% of these were observed just once. The biggest ten clones account for approximately 12% of the sample. The sequencing used PBMCs, either bulk or a sorted T-cell subset (CD4+, CD8+, memory, or dextramer-sorted; not recorded which), collected 15 days after the yellow fever booster vaccination. The origin of the receptors is a man younger than 45 who received the YFV17D yellow fever vaccine.

This clonotype was counted many times. The chain couples TRBV20-1 to TRBJ2-3; no clear D. Germline CDR1 DFQATT, CDR2 SNEGSKA (reference sequence). CDR3 length: 11 residues. The V and J ends lost 6 bases and 6 bases respectively, with 10 bases between them. Written as DNA, the CDR3 is TGCAGTGCCGGCCCCCTGGATACGCAGTATTTT. Residues: CSAGPLDTQYF.

In the case of this clonotype: This may come from a read error, since a much larger clone is one base off. The chain has TRBV11-2 and TRBJ2-7; 7 bases match TRBD1. The CDR3 loop spans 16 amino acids. The V segment lost 1 base and the J segment 2 bases; nucleotides outside the gene matches: 8. Germline assignment: CDR1 SGHAT and CDR2 FQNNGV. The CDR3: CASSLGGPGQPYEQYF. In DNA, the CDR3 is TGTGCCAGCAGCTTAGGAGGGCCGGGACAGCCCTACGAGCAGTACTTC.

This clonotype was seen at least ten times. The rearrangement uses TRBV6-5 and TRBJ2-3, with 10 bases that match TRBD2. Germline assignment: CDR1 MNHEY and CDR2 SVGAGI. There are 16 residues in the CDR3. V gave up 4 bases and J gave up 3 bases; unmatched junction bases: 7. The DNA of the CDR3 is TGTGCCAGCAGTTCCCCATCTAGCGGGAGAACAGATACGCAGTATTTT. Its translation: CASSSPSSGRTDTQYF.

This clonotype was observed at least ten times. No DNA is shown, since the ends of the CDR3 on it are uncertain; the CDR3 is the one TCRdb lists. The chain combines TRBV12-3 or TRBV12-4 with TRBJ1-5. The CDR3 contains 11 residues when both ends are counted. CDR3 in amino acids: CATSVSSPSIF.

This clonotype showed up many times. The chain carries TRBV7-8 and TRBJ2-2; D gene unclear. V was pared by 7 bases and J by 6 bases, with 12 bases between. Per germline, CDR1 SGHVS and CDR2 FQNEAQ. This CDR3 comprises 13 residues. This chain's CDR3 is CASTIGIPGELFF. CDR3 in DNA: TGTGCCAGCACCATCGGTATTCCCGGGGAGCTGTTTTTT.

The table lists this clonotype with many counts. V usage is TRBV20-1 and J usage is TRBJ1-6; D is unclear. The length of the CDR3 is 13 residues. CDR1 is DFQATT and CDR2 is SNEGSKA in the germline V gene (reference sequence). The V end was cut by 6 bases, the J end by 7 bases, with 13 bases between. This chain's CDR3 is CSAARTSNSPLHF. The CDR3 bases are TGCAGTGCAGCGAGGACCTCGAATTCACCCCTCCACTTT.

This clonotype has ten or more counts. The chain carries TRBV20-1 and TRBJ2-7, with 8 bases lining up with TRBD2. Losses at the gene ends were 4 bases for V and 3 bases for J; bases not matched to a gene: 5. Germline CDR1 and CDR2: DFQATT and SNEGSKA (reference sequence). This CDR3 has 13 amino acids. The CDR3 DNA reads TGCAGTGCTAAGGGGACTAGATTCTACGAGCAGTACTTC. It yields the protein CSAKGTRFYEQYF.

This clonotype was detected many times. The V call is TRBV20-1, the J call TRBJ2-1; TRBD2 matches 10 bases. CDR3 size: 15 residues. Germline CDR1 and CDR2: DFQATT and SNEGSKA (reference sequence). V lost 5 bases and J lost 5; bases outside the gene matches: 9. CDR3 in amino acids: CSAPSSGSVDNEQFF. In DNA form, the CDR3 reads TGCAGTGCTCCGTCTAGCGGGAGCGTCGACAATGAGCAGTTCTTC.

This clonotype was seen repeatedly, ten times or more. This chain uses TRBV3-1 with TRBJ2-3; no clear D gene. V lost 4 bases to trimming and J lost 1 base, with 15 bases between them. CDR3 size: 16 residues. In germline, CDR1 is LGHDT, CDR2 YNNKEL (reference sequence). The CDR3 loop reads CASSPAWNRGTDTQYF. The CDR3 bases are TGTGCCAGCAGCCCTGCTTGGAATCGGGGCACAGATACGCAGTATTTT.

In its sample, this clonotype was seen many times. The chain joins TRBV6-5 to TRBJ2-1, with D perhaps matching TRBD1 (6 bases). Trimming left V 6 bases short and J 12 bases short, with 21 bases between. CDR1 and CDR2 (germline): MNHEY, SVGAGI. CDR3 length: 14 amino acids. The CDR3 sequence: CASRINPGESGQFF. The DNA of the CDR3 is TGTGCCAGCAGAATCAATCCAGGGGAAAGTGGGCAGTTCTTC.

This clonotype was seen repeatedly, ten times or more. The chain recombines TRBV6-5 with TRBJ2-1; TRBD2 aligns across 7 bases. The junction had 11 bases not matched to a gene; V was cut back by 7 bases and J by 5 bases. Per the germline V gene, CDR1 is MNHEY and CDR2 is SVGAGI. The CDR3 covers 15 residues. The CDR3 coding sequence is TGTGCCAGCATCCCGGGCGGGGGAACAAACAATGAGCAGTTCTTC. Amino acids: CASIPGGGTNNEQFF.

Sample share makes this clonotype medium-sized. CDR3: CASRKTENTGELFF. The CDR3 DNA reads as TGTGCCAGCAGAAAAACGGAGAACACCGGGGAGCTGTTTTTT. The chain couples TRBV7-8 to TRBJ2-2, with D unclear. Trimming pared 6 bases from V and 1 base from J, leaving 9 bases between. Germline values: CDR1 SGHVS, CDR2 FQNEAQ. CDR3 length equals 14 residues.

This clonotype was found many times. V and J are TRBV3-1 and TRBJ2-7, with TRBD1 identical over 10 bases. Trimming at V came to 1 base and at J to 3 bases, leaving 0 bases not matched to a gene. This CDR3 spans 14 amino acids. Looked up from germline, CDR1 is LGHDT and CDR2 is YNNKEL (reference sequence). For the CDR3, the DNA is TGTGCCAGCAGCCAAGGGACAGGGGGCTACGAGCAGTACTTC. Translation: CASSQGTGGYEQYF.

This clonotype appeared many times. The chain has TRBV12-3 or TRBV12-4 and TRBJ2-5, with D perhaps matching TRBD1 (6 bases). The CDR3 is made up of 12 amino acids. Trimming stripped 4 bases from V and 6 bases from J, with 9 bases between. DNA for the CDR3: TGTGCCAGCAGTTACAGGGAAAAGACCCAGTACTTC. Translated, it gives CASSYREKTQYF.

This clonotype has a count of ten or more. The chain couples TRBV29-1 to TRBJ2-7; no firm D call. The V and J ends lost 6 bases and 3 bases respectively, with 15 bases between them. CDR1 is SQVTM, CDR2 ANQGSEA, per germline. The CDR3 extends over 13 amino acids. CDR3 region: CSVENMGGYEQYF. The CDR3 bases are TGCAGCGTGGAAAACATGGGTGGCTACGAGCAGTACTTC.

This clonotype was recorded at least ten times. The V call is TRBV28, the J call TRBJ1-2; 9 bases match TRBD1. Germline CDR1 is MDHEN and CDR2 is SYDVKM. This CDR3 comprises 14 residues. The V segment lost 5 bases and the J segment 8 bases; nucleotides outside the gene matches: 9. This CDR3 is CASSIGTGGAGYTF. CDR3 bases: TGTGCCAGCAGTATCGGTACAGGGGGCGCAGGCTACACCTTC.

This clonotype was seen at least ten times. The chain links TRBV5-6 to TRBJ1-1; D uncertain. Germline V gives CDR1 SGHDT, CDR2 YYEEEE. The CDR3 consists of 11 residues. With 2 bases removed from V and 5 bases from J, the gap between germline ends came to 4 bases. CDR3 sequence (DNA): TGTGCCAGCAGCTTCGGGACTGAAGCTTTCTTT. Translating gives CASSFGTEAFF.

This clonotype was recorded many times. This chain joins TRBV20-1 and TRBJ2-7; no clear D gene. V lost 4 bases to trimming and J lost 2 bases, with 9 bases between them. The CDR3 loop spans 12 amino acids. Germline assignment: CDR1 DFQATT and CDR2 SNEGSKA (reference sequence). The CDR3 nucleotides read TGCAGTGCTAAGGTAGAACCCTACGAGCAGTACTTC. This sequence encodes CSAKVEPYEQYF.

This clonotype was counted at least ten times. This chain connects TRBV5-1 to TRBJ2-2; 9 bases are a match to TRBD1. Germline V lookup: CDR1 SGHRS, CDR2 YFSETQ. The CDR3 has 17 residues. V was pared by 3 bases and J by 7 bases, with 13 bases of the junction left unmatched. The CDR3 DNA sequence: TGCGCCAGCAGCTCGGGACAGGGCTCTTTCTCGCACGGGGAGCTGTTTTTT. This gives the protein CASSSGQGSFSHGELFF.

This clonotype was counted ten times or more. The gene calls are TRBV7-9 and TRBJ2-3; D may be TRBD1 or TRBD2 (5 bases each). The CDR3 totals 17 residues. Germline V lookup: CDR1 SEHNR, CDR2 FQNEAQ (reference sequence). V was pared by 4 bases and J by 0 bases, with 17 bases between. CDR3 sequence (DNA): TGTGCCAGCAGCTCCCTTGTATGGGGGTCTAGCACAGATACGCAGTATTTT. Translating gives CASSSLVWGSSTDTQYF.

At least ten counts were recorded for this clonotype. The chain is built from TRBV7-2 and TRBJ1-2, with D perhaps matching TRBD1 (5 bases). Deletions cut 5 bases from V and 2 bases from J, with 9 bases between. Germline V gives CDR1 SGHTA, CDR2 FQGNSA. The CDR3 extends over 13 amino acids. CDR3 sequence (DNA): TGTGCCAGCAGCACTGACAGAAACTATGGCTACACCTTC. Its protein product is CASSTDRNYGYTF.

This clonotype was recorded many times. The chain employs TRBV5-1 and TRBJ2-7; 7 positions match TRBD2. The germline CDR1 and CDR2 sequences are SGHRS and YFSETQ. The CDR3 sequence is 14 residues long. The V and J ends lost 0 bases and 4 bases, in that order; junction bases with no gene match: 4. The CDR3 spells CASSLGAGLYEQYF. In nucleotides, the CDR3 is TGCGCCAGCAGCTTGGGGGCGGGACTATACGAGCAGTACTTC.

Ten or more counts support this clonotype. The J gene is TRBJ2-7, the V gene TRBV27, with 12 bases aligning to TRBD1. The CDR3 has 15 amino acids. V lost 7 bases and J lost 7; bases outside the gene matches: 11. From germline, CDR1 is MNHEY and CDR2 SMNVEV (reference sequence). The DNA of the CDR3 is TGTGCCAGCAAAGGGCCGGGACAGGGGGCGAGGGAGCAGTACTTC. Its protein product is CASKGPGQGAREQYF.

This clonotype was counted at least ten times. CDR3 sequence: CASNRPGFSYEQYF. The CDR3 coding sequence is TGTGCCAGCAACCGGCCAGGGTTTTCCTACGAGCAGTACTTC. The chain combines TRBV6-2 or TRBV6-3 with TRBJ2-7; possible D gene TRBD1, 5 bases. V gave up 7 bases and J gave up 1 base, with 14 bases separating them. This CDR3 is built from 14 residues. Germline CDR1 MNHEY, CDR2 SVGEGT.

This clonotype was picked up many times. The genes are TRBV20-1 and TRBJ1-2, with 12 bases matching TRBD1. V dropped 5 bases and J dropped 4; count of bases not matched to a gene: 8. CDR3 length equals 15 residues. CDR1 is DFQATT and CDR2 is SNEGSKA in the germline V gene (reference sequence). CDR3 DNA: TGCAGTGCTTCACCGGGACAGGGGGCGGCCTATGGCTACACCTTC. It codes for CSASPGQGAAYGYTF.

This clonotype showed up many times. This chain uses TRBV7-6 with TRBJ2-2, with no clear D. The CDR3 is 12 amino acids. Trimming removed 5 bases at V and 8 bases at J, with 9 bases between. The germline gives CDR1 SGHVS, CDR2 FNYEAQ. The CDR3 bases are TGTGCCAGCAGCCCCCTCGGGGGGGAGCTGTTTTTT. As protein: CASSPLGGELFF.

This clonotype has ten or more counts. The chain has TRBV20-1 and TRBJ2-5; D is ambiguous. The germline gives CDR1 DFQATT, CDR2 SNEGSKA (reference sequence). V was cut by 0 bases and J by 6 bases, with 17 bases left in between. This CDR3 is built from 15 residues. CDR3 sequence (DNA): TGCAGTGCTAGAGATGTTAGAAGCATGGTGCAGACCCAGTACTTC. Protein: CSARDVRSMVQTQYF.

This clonotype has ten or more counts. The J gene is TRBJ2-6, the V gene TRBV5-1; the D gene is possibly TRBD1 (5 bases). The germline gives CDR1 SGHRS, CDR2 YFSETQ. The CDR3 is 18 residues long. Trimming took off 0 bases at V and 1 base at J, with 14 bases between the two ends. The CDR3 reads CASSLGVVTASGANVLTF. CDR3 sequence (DNA): TGCGCCAGCAGCTTGGGGGTAGTGACAGCGTCTGGGGCCAACGTCCTGACTTTC.

The chain carries TRBV20-1 and TRBJ2-3; unclear D gene. This CDR3 is built from 10 residues. Germline V gene lookup returns CDR1 DFQATT and CDR2 SNEGSKA (reference sequence). The CDR3 reads CALRADTQYF. CDR3 bases: TGCGCCCTCCGCGCAGATACGCAGTATTTT.